A selection of T cell receptor beta chains follows, all from one sample in a study of cytomegalovirus exposure and HLA in healthy donors. Some clones are missing from TCRdb's copy, which holds only in-frame ones; the method was immunoSEQ multiplex PCR. The sample contains about 140,000 clones, approximately 80% of which appear only once. The sequenced material came from PBMCs. These receptors were taken from a man aged 40-49 years in good health and CMV-seronegative. Each CDR3 is given without its conserved first and last residue.

>TRBV5-1
ASIRDRGTVDTEAF
>TRBV29-1
SVRQGAGYEQY
>TRBV7-2
ASKRSYEQY
>TRBV11-3
ASSDAGMSSYNEQF
>TRBV6-6
ASSFPQYNEQF
>TRBV28
ASSLQLAGTNEQY
>TRBV18
ASSPRTGEHQPQH
>TRBV19
ASTPVGTSYGYT
>TRBV19
ATREQGQPLH
>TRBV7-2
ASSPADRLGEKLF
>TRBV30
AWSWGGGGQETQY
>TRBV29-1
SVEDWWEYNEQF
>TRBV19
ASSGWGEQPQH
>TRBV7-9
ASSLLTGTGGEQY
>TRBV6-5
ASSYRQGNNQPQH
>TRBV10-3
AISESPTGAAEAF
>TRBV7-3
ASSAGNTEAF
>TRBV27
ASTGTSGSYEQY
>TRBV19
ASSTGTVNTEAF
>TRBV9
ASSVGLGTGVSETQY
>TRBV11-2
ASSSSVVGYT
>TRBV30
AWTGDGSEAF
>TRBV7-9
ASSLTTGSTEAF
>TRBV5-1
ASSLGQVYEQY
>TRBV5-1
ASSFRTDYEQY
>TRBV2
ASSVGRTDTQY
>TRBV30
AWRGGLSGGGSEQF
>TRBV7-8
ASSSSQNTEAF
>TRBV7-2
ASSSWTGRTQPQH